This TCR beta chain was recorded in a study of blood T cell repertoires in COVID-19. Study as a whole: Researchers got acute and convalescent COVID-19 samples from the United States, Italy and Spain. T cells, B-cell-depleted T cells, or PBMCs provided the cDNA or gDNA that served as material.

Germline-derived CDR1 and CDR2 are MGHDK and SYGVNS. Trimming took off 8 bases at V and 4 bases at J, with 4 bases between the two ends. The CDR3 extends over 10 amino acids. Here immunoSEQ multiplex PCR was the method, and the copy in TCRdb shows in-frame clones only, minus some. The data show just under 85,000 clones, nearly 85% seen once. The TCR originated in an elderly woman with acute or convalescent COVID-19. V gene TRBV25-1 combines with J gene TRBJ2-3; D remains unclear. The sample comprised peripheral blood. CDR3 sequence reads: CASEADTQYF. CDR3 coding DNA: TGTGCCAGCGAGGCAGATACGCAGTATTTT.